This is a list of T cell receptor beta chains from one sample in a study of cytomegalovirus exposure and HLA in healthy donors. Clones were read by immunoSEQ multiplex PCR, and TCRdb kept only the in-frame ones, dropping some. Of roughly 180,000 clones in the sample, around four fifths were seen once. Sample: PBMCs. Receptors originate from a boy aged 2-9 years in good health and CMV-seronegative. CDR3s include the opening cysteine and the closing phenylalanine or tryptophan. Fields, in order: D gene, J gene, clone size, V gene, CDR3 protein, CDR3 DNA. A D gene is named only where the DNA matches it firmly. Size tells how often a clone was seen (once, few, many) or the class of an expanded clone, and some rows leave it out.

. TRBJ1-3 . TRBV11-2 CASRQNWTPTSGNTIYF TGTGCCAGCAGGCAAAACTGGACTCCGACCTCTGGAAACACCATATATTTT
. TRBJ2-3 . TRBV29-1 CSVRQFTDTQYF TGCAGCGTGAGACAGTTCACAGATACGCAGTATTTT
TRBD2 TRBJ2-1 . TRBV7-6 CASRSGTSGNNEQFF TGTGCCAGCAGGTCCGGGACTAGCGGGAACAATGAGCAGTTCTTC
TRBD1 TRBJ2-5 . TRBV29-1 CSARGRGETQYF TGCAGTGCCAGGGGGCGCGGAGAGACCCAGTACTTC
. TRBJ1-2 . TRBV5-6 CASSLPLDSSYGYTF TGTGCCAGCAGCTTGCCCCTGGACAGTAGCTATGGCTACACCTTC
TRBD1 TRBJ2-7 . TRBV4-3 CASSQERTGGSYEQYF TGCGCCAGCAGCCAAGAACGGACAGGGGGCTCCTACGAGCAGTACTTC
. TRBJ1-2 once TRBV6-5 CASSTPKQANYGYTF TGTGCCAGCAGTACCCCGAAACAGGCGAACTATGGCTACACCTTC
TRBD1 TRBJ2-1 once TRBV25-1 CAGSTAGGSYNEQFF TGTGCCGGCAGCACAGCAGGGGGCTCCTACAATGAGCAGTTCTTC
TRBD2 TRBJ2-7 . TRBV4-1 CASSQDWASGSMGEQYF TGCGCCAGCAGCCAAGATTGGGCTAGCGGGAGCATGGGCGAGCAGTACTTC
TRBD2 TRBJ2-1 few TRBV5-1 CASSFISGGSYNEQFF TGCGCCAGCAGCTTCATTAGCGGGGGCTCCTACAATGAGCAGTTCTTC
. TRBJ2-1 once TRBV9 CASSVDGGGFFGNEQFF TGTGCCAGCAGCGTAGACGGAGGGGGCTTTTTTGGCAATGAGCAGTTCTTC
TRBD2 TRBJ2-7 . TRBV5-1 CASSLASGLAGGYEQYF TGCGCCAGCAGCTTGGCCTCTGGGCTAGCGGGAGGGTACGAGCAGTACTTC
. TRBJ2-3 . TRBV7-3 CASSLTGPSGTDTQYF TGTGCCAGCAGCTTAACTGGGCCTAGCGGCACAGATACGCAGTATTTT
TRBD1 TRBJ1-3 . TRBV5-6 CASSSIGQGRNTIYF TGTGCCAGCAGCTCCATTGGACAGGGACGGAACACCATATATTTT
TRBD2 TRBJ2-7 few TRBV9 CASSVGGTSGTYEQYF TGTGCCAGCAGCGTAGGGGGGACTAGCGGGACCTACGAGCAGTACTTC
. TRBJ2-3 . TRBV5-4 CASSFAGPDFSTDTQYF TGTGCCAGCAGCTTTGCGGGACCCGATTTTAGCACAGATACGCAGTATTTT
. TRBJ1-1 . TRBV6-6 CASSVTDTEAFF TGTGCCAGCAGCGTCACGGACACTGAAGCTTTCTTT
. TRBJ1-1 . TRBV6-5 CASSSHGQYTEAFF TGTGCCAGCAGCTCCCATGGGCAGTACACTGAAGCTTTCTTT
. TRBJ1-1 . TRBV5-5 CASSLRTDWVRTEAFF TGTGCCAGCAGCTTAAGGACAGACTGGGTGCGCACTGAAGCTTTCTTT
TRBD2 TRBJ2-1 . TRBV12-5 CASANSGGWDNEQFF TGTGCTAGTGCCAATAGCGGGGGGTGGGACAATGAGCAGTTCTTC
. TRBJ2-2 . TRBV4-2 CASSQVEGGELFF TGTGCCAGCAGCCAAGTAGAGGGCGGGGAGCTGTTTTTT
. TRBJ1-5 . TRBV27 CASSRDIDQPQHF TGTGCCAGCAGCCGGGACATTGATCAGCCCCAGCATTTT
. TRBJ2-3 . TRBV25-1 CASSEFYGTDTQYF TGTGCCAGCAGTGAATTCTACGGCACAGATACGCAGTATTTT
TRBD1 TRBJ2-1 . TRBV12-5 CASGYGDRQQFF TGTGCTAGTGGATATGGGGACAGACAGCAGTTCTTC
. TRBJ2-2 once TRBV5-1 CASSLLQGYNTGELFF TGCGCCAGCAGCTTGCTTCAGGGGTACAACACCGGGGAGCTGTTTTTT
TRBD1 TRBJ2-2 . TRBV7-2 CASSESHTGGRVSGELFF TGTGCCAGCAGCGAAAGCCATACAGGGGGTAGGGTCTCCGGGGAGCTGTTTTTT
. TRBJ1-2 . TRBV7-2 CASSLAYQAYGYTF TGTGCCAGCAGCTTAGCGTACCAGGCCTATGGCTACACCTTC
. TRBJ1-5 . TRBV6-6 CASTLDGGIQPQHF TGTGCCAGCACCCTGGACGGGGGGATTCAGCCCCAGCATTTT